The 5 T cell receptor beta chains below come from one sample, sequenced in a study of T cell clonotyping in hematopoietic cell transplantation. This table comes from immunoSEQ multiplex PCR, and its TCRdb copy is limited to in-frame clones, with some not included. The sample includes 65,000 to 75,000 clones, 94% of them seen just once. The sample comprised peripheral blood mononuclear cells. The receptor set was obtained from a man over 45 in good health. Some clones in this sample may be carry-over from other donors' samples.

The rearrangement links TRBV5-1 to TRBJ1-1; D gene unclear. Trimming removed 0 bases at V and 5 bases at J, with 8 bases between. This CDR3 is built from 13 residues. Germline assignment: CDR1 SGHRS and CDR2 YFSETQ. The CDR3 is CASSLDPLTEAFF. The CDR3 DNA sequence: TGCGCCAGCAGCTTGGATCCTCTTACTGAAGCTTTCTTT.

This chain links TRBV5-6 with TRBJ2-1; D remains ambiguous. The germline V gene has CDR1 SGHDT and CDR2 YYEEEE. V lost 1 base and J lost 9, with 23 bases in between. CDR3 length: 17 amino acids. CDR3 region: CASSLTNRLSDFGEQFF. The CDR3 DNA follows: TGTGCCAGCAGCTTGACCAACCGTCTCAGCGATTTTGGTGAGCAGTTCTTC.

The V and J genes are TRBV19 and TRBJ1-4, with 10 bases matching TRBD1. V was pared by 6 bases and J by 7 bases, with 2 bases of the junction left unmatched. Germline loops: CDR1 LNHDA, CDR2 SQIVND (reference sequence). The CDR3 is 13 residues long. CDR3 protein: CASRTGGGEKLFF. The CDR3 DNA reads TGTGCCAGTAGGACAGGGGGCGGTGAAAAACTGTTTTTT. Based on the CDR3 plus reference TRBV19 and TRBJ1-4, the full variable domain is DGGITQSPKYLFRKEGQNVTLSCEQNLNHDAMYWYRQDPGQGLRLIYYSQIVNDFQKGDIAEGYSVSREKKESFPLTVTSAQKNPTAFYLCASRTGGGEKLFFGSGTQLSVL.

The chain uses TRBV4-1 and TRBJ1-1; a possible D gene is TRBD1 (6 bases). The CDR3 spans 15 residues. V lost 1 base and J 1 base, leaving 10 bases between the germline ends. CDR1 MGHRA and CDR2 YSYEKL come from the germline V gene. The CDR3 spells CASSQGGHQNTEAFF. As DNA, the CDR3 is TGCGCCAGCAGCCAAGGGGGACACCAGAACACTGAAGCTTTCTTT.

The chain joins TRBV29-1 to TRBJ2-7; D is undetermined. Germline CDR1 reads SQVTM; CDR2 reads ANQGSEA. The V end lost 3 bases, the J end lost 1 base, and 16 bases lay between the germline ends. The CDR3 spans 15 residues. This chain's CDR3 is CSVEKSSSHSYEQYF. CDR3 bases: TGCAGCGTTGAGAAAAGCAGTTCCCATTCCTACGAGCAGTACTTC.